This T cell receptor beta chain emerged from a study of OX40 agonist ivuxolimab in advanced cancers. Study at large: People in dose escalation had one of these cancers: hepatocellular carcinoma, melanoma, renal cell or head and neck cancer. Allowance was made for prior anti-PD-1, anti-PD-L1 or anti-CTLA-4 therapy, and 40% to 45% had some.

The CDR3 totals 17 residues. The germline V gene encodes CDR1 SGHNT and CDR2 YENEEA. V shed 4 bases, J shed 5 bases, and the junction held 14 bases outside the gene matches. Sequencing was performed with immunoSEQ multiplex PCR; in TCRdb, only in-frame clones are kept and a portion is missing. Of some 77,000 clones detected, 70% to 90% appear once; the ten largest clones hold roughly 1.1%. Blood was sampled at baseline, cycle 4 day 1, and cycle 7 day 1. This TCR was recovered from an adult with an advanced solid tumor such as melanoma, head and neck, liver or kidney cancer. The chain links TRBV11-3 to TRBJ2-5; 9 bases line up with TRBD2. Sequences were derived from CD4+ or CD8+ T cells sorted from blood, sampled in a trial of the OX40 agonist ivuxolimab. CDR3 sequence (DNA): TGTGCCAGCAGCTCCCCGGCCGGCGGGAGGGTCTCGGAGACCCAGTACTTC. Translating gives CASSSPAGGRVSETQYF.